Listed below are T cell receptor beta chains from one sample, sequenced in a study of memory CD4+ T cells and cytomegalovirus serostatus. Method: immunoSEQ multiplex PCR; TCRdb's copy keeps in-frame clones and lacks some. The sample shows tens of thousands of clones, around 79% of them seen only once. The specimen was memory CD4+ T cells from blood. These receptors were obtained from an adult in good health and CMV-seropositive. CDR3s include the opening cysteine and the closing phenylalanine or tryptophan. The D gene is left open where the match is weak. Clone size appears in some rows only: once, few, many, or a class for an expanded clone.

>NA|TRBV7-3|TRBJ1-1|NA
TGTGCCAGCAGAATGGAGGTAGGCAGCTCTGAAGCTTTCTTT
CASRMEVGSSEAFF
>TRBD1|TRBV7-3|TRBJ2-1|NA
TGTGCCAGCAGCTCGACAGGGCTCGGTGAGCAGTTCTTC
CASSSTGLGEQFF
>NA|TRBV5-1|TRBJ2-3|few
TGCGCCAGCACGAACACAGATACGCAGTATTTT
CASTNTDTQYF
>NA|TRBV5-6|TRBJ1-2|NA
TGTGCCAGCAGCTTGACAGGGCTCTATGGCTACACCTTC
CASSLTGLYGYTF
>NA|TRBV4-3|TRBJ2-4|NA
TGCGCCAGCAGCCACTTCAGCGGGGGACAGCCGTCCATTCAGTACTTC
CASSHFSGGQPSIQYF
>NA|TRBV7-9|TRBJ2-7|NA
TGTGCCAGCAGCTCGCCTGAGCGTGGAAACGAGCAGTACTTC
CASSSPERGNEQYF
>TRBD2|TRBV7-8|TRBJ2-2|few
TGTGCCAGCAGCGTTAGCGGGAGAATCTCTTCCGGGGAGCTGTTTTTT
CASSVSGRISSGELFF
>NA|TRBV28|TRBJ1-5|NA
TGTGCCAGCAGTTTATCAGGGGGCAATCAGCCCCAGCATTTT
CASSLSGGNQPQHF
>NA|TRBV4-2|TRBJ1-4|NA
TGTGCCAGCAGCCGCCGCGGACCGCAAGATGAAAAACTGTTTTTT
CASSRRGPQDEKLFF
>TRBD2|TRBV11-3|TRBJ2-2|NA
TGTGCCAGCAGCTCACAGGGACTAGCGGGAGGGAACACCGGGGAGCTGTTTTTT
CASSSQGLAGGNTGELFF
>NA|TRBV28|TRBJ1-2|NA
TGTGCCAGCAGACGACACCAGGTTGGGGATTTCTATGGCTACACCTTC
CASRRHQVGDFYGYTF
>NA|TRBV28|TRBJ2-3|NA
TGTGCCAGCGAAGGGGCAGATAACCGAGATACGCAGTATTTT
CASEGADNRDTQYF
>TRBD1|TRBV4-3|TRBJ2-1|NA
TGCGCCAGCAGCCGGCAGGACAGGGGACGAAATGAGCAGTTCTTC
CASSRQDRGRNEQFF
>NA|TRBV11-2|TRBJ2-2|NA
TGTGCCAGCAGCATACGCCAAGCGGGCGCGGCCGGGGAGCTGTTTTTT
CASSIRQAGAAGELFF
>NA|TRBV5-4|TRBJ1-2|NA
TGTGCCAGCAGCTCGAGGTCCGGGGGCGGAGGCTACACCTTC
CASSSRSGGGGYTF
>NA|TRBV7-9|TRBJ1-2|NA
TGTGCCAGCAGCTTTTTGGCTACAGAGAACTATGGCTACACCTTC
CASSFLATENYGYTF
>NA|TRBV7-2|TRBJ2-3|NA
TGTGCCAGCAGCTTAGGAAGAAGAGGGGCAGGAGATACGCAGTATTTT
CASSLGRRGAGDTQYF
>NA|TRBV5-6|TRBJ2-2|few
TGTGCCAGCAGCTTGAGAGCCAACACCGGGGAGCTGTTTTTT
CASSLRANTGELFF
>NA|TRBV6-5|TRBJ1-3|once
TGTGCCAGCAGTTACTCAGAAAACACCATATATTTT
CASSYSENTIYF
>NA|TRBV2|TRBJ2-1|NA
TGTGCCAGCAGTGAATATAGCGTGGAGTTCTTC
CASSEYSVEFF
>NA|TRBV6-1|TRBJ1-1|NA
TGTGCCAGCAGTTTACAGGGACGCGTGGAAGCTTTCTTT
CASSLQGRVEAFF
>NA|TRBV27|TRBJ2-2|NA
TGTGCCAGCAGCGGAGGGGGCCCGAACACCGGGGAGCTGTTTTTT
CASSGGGPNTGELFF
>NA|TRBV19|TRBJ2-7|few
TGTGCCAGTAGTCCCACCCCAGGCCTCTCCTACGAGCAGTACTTC
CASSPTPGLSYEQYF
>TRBD2|TRBV11-3|TRBJ2-5|NA
TGTGCCAGCAGCTCTATCCCGGGACTAGCGGGAGTGGGGGAGACCCAGTACTTC
CASSSIPGLAGVGETQYF
>TRBD1|TRBV7-2|TRBJ2-5|NA
TGTGCCAGCAGCTTAGGACAGGGGGCTAGGGAGACCCAGTACTTC
CASSLGQGARETQYF
>TRBD1|TRBV2|TRBJ1-2|NA
TGTGCCAGCAGTGAGGGGACAGGGGGTCGGGGCTACACCTTC
CASSEGTGGRGYTF
>NA|TRBV12-5|TRBJ1-1|NA
TGTGCTAGTGGGCCGCGCACACCAACTGAAGCTTTCTTT
CASGPRTPTEAFF
>TRBD2|TRBV5-1|TRBJ2-3|NA
TGCGCCAGCAGCTGGGGACTAGCCGGCACAGATACGCAGTATTTT
CASSWGLAGTDTQYF
>TRBD2|TRBV28|TRBJ2-3|NA
TGTGCCAGCAGTCTATGGACTAGCGGAGGCACAGATACGCAGTATTTT
CASSLWTSGGTDTQYF
>TRBD2|TRBV18|TRBJ2-2|NA
TGTGCCAGCTCACCACCGGTTACTAGCGGGATTTCCGGGGAGCTGTTTTTT
CASSPPVTSGISGELFF
>NA|TRBV19|TRBJ1-1|NA
TGTGCCAGTCAATCCTACACTGAAGCTTTCTTT
CASQSYTEAFF
>TRBD2|TRBV5-1|TRBJ2-5|few
TGCGCCAGCAGCTCGGGACTAGCGGGAGGGCCGCCAGAGACCCAGTACTTC
CASSSGLAGGPPETQYF
>NA|TRBV6-5|TRBJ2-7|NA
TGTGCCAGCAGTTCCTACACCGGGACGTCGTCCTACGAGCAGTACTTC
CASSSYTGTSSYEQYF
>NA|TRBV7-9|TRBJ1-2|few
TGTGCCAGCAGCCTTAGGGACACTCAGTCATATGGCTACACCTTC
CASSLRDTQSYGYTF
>TRBD1|TRBV30|TRBJ1-2|once
TGTGCCCGACAAACTACACAGGGGGCGAACTATGGCTACACCTTC
CARQTTQGANYGYTF
>NA|TRBV6-5|TRBJ1-4|NA
TGTGCCAGCAGTCTCCGGGGCTTAACTAATGAAAAACTGTTTTTT
CASSLRGLTNEKLFF
>NA|TRBV4-2|TRBJ2-3|once
TGTGCCAGCAGCCAAGGTTATAAGGGGGACACAGATACGCAGTATTTT
CASSQGYKGDTDTQYF
>TRBD2|TRBV7-8|TRBJ2-7|NA
TGTGCCAGCAGCTCCACCGACGGGGGGACCTACGAGCAGTACTTC
CASSSTDGGTYEQYF